The present entry profiles one T cell receptor (beta chain) with its context. Its antigen specificity is not known. Qualities for individual bases were not recorded, and no much larger clone is one base off. V drops 7 bases and J drops 5 bases, leaving 17 bases in between. From the cysteine through the phenylalanine, the CDR3 covers 14 amino acids. Only CDR3 DNA remains: 42 bases, in frame from the first base. The germline V gene (reference sequence) provides CDR1 MNHNY and CDR2 SVGAGI. The sample is drawn from a study of blood T cell repertoires in COVID-19 (dated by TCRdb to about 2020). Context from the whole study: Collaborator samples came from the United States, Italy and Spain and covered acute and convalescent phases of COVID-19. The repertoires were released in a freely available public database intended as a resource for research on the immune response to SARS-CoV-2. The samples were drawn from the first 160 participants of the ongoing ImmuneRACE study and from 950 to 1,500 subjects provided by 6 global collaborators. The prospective study material was composed of cDNA or gDNA derived from T cells, B-cell-depleted T cells, or PBMCs. The dataset comprised deeply sampled blood TCRbeta repertoires from subjects exposed to, actively infected with, or recovered from COVID-19. Where available, HLA class I and class II types were obtained from metadata supplied by the sample provider rather than from assay-based typing. Nearly every sample came with metadata listing a de-identified subject ID, COVID-19 status, age in years and sex. The full study reports these points: The quantity of clinical and demographic metadata differed by source and by participant and was supplied without curation.

Each collaborating institution followed its own protocols to collect whole blood in K2EDTA tubes. Collaborator samples were shipped for TCRbeta analysis as frozen whole blood, isolated PBMCs, or DNA extracted from either sample type. The immunoSEQ Assay, a bias-controlled multiplex PCR, was used to amplify TCRbeta CDR3 regions from genomic DNA. In the authors' own workflow: Nucleated cell counts per sample were estimated from amplification of reference gene primers within the assay. To quantify the absolute abundance of each unique TCRbeta CDR3 rearrangement, sequence reads were collapsed and filtered. For each sample, productive Simpson clonality was calculated by taking the square root of Simpson's diversity index across productive rearrangements. TCRdb holds this immuneACCESS table with in-frame rearrangements only. Some clones are missing; in checked studies, unresolved V genes explain under half, and the rest has no known cause. D and trimming come from the DNA, and the V and J calls and clone size come from that table. This sample comprises about 93,000 clones, 75% to 90% of them detected only once. In total, the top ten clones hold 18% of the sample.

The chain employs TRBV6-6 and TRBJ2-5; TRBD1 is a weak D gene call, 6 bases matching. Sample: peripheral blood. This TCR was recovered from a woman older than 75 with acute or convalescent COVID-19. The DNA reads TGTGCCAGCAACCGGGACACTTTACGGGAGACCCAGTACTTC. It codes for CASNRDTLRETQYF.